The rows below give T cell receptor beta chains drawn from one sample of a study of CD8+ T cells in alopecia areata. The table came from immunoSEQ multiplex PCR; TCRdb's copy has only in-frame clones and leaves some out. Of 200,000 to 250,000 clones in the sample, 64% were seen once. Sample: CD4+ T cells sorted from blood, taken at week 4, from a patient treated with tofacitinib. These receptor sequences come from a human donor with alopecia areata. Both conserved end residues are part of each CDR3. A D gene is named only where the DNA matches it firmly. The listing skips clone size in some rows; elsewhere it reads once, few, many or a size class.

>NA|TRBJ1-2|TRBV15|TRBD1
CATSRDLDRAGTF
TGTGCCACCAGCAGAGATCTGGACAGGGCGGGGACCTTC
>NA|TRBJ2-7|TRBV4-3|TRBD1
CASSQYRGNSYEQYF
TGCGCCAGCAGCCAGTACAGGGGGAACTCCTACGAGCAGTACTTC
>once|TRBJ1-3|TRBV29-1|TRBD1
CSVGVTGYGNTIYF
TGCAGCGTTGGGGTGACAGGGTATGGGAACACCATATATTTT
>NA|TRBJ2-1|TRBV5-6|NA
CASSFNTLLYNEQFF
TGTGCCAGCAGCTTCAACACCTTGTTATACAATGAGCAGTTCTTC
>NA|TRBJ1-1|TRBV29-1|NA
CSSEKAGGQGAFF
TGCAGCTCTGAAAAGGCGGGGGGGCAGGGAGCTTTCTTT
>NA|TRBJ2-5|TRBV2|NA
CASSVLGETQYF
TGTGCCAGCAGTGTCCTAGGGGAGACCCAGTACTTC
>NA|TRBJ2-6|TRBV29-1|NA
CSVSRDTDSGANVLTF
TGCAGCGTATCCCGGGACACGGACTCTGGGGCCAACGTCCTGACTTTC
>once|TRBJ1-4|TRBV5-1|NA
CASREAANEKLFF
TGCGCCAGCAGGGAGGCGGCTAATGAAAAACTGTTTTTT
>few|TRBJ2-7|TRBV5-1|TRBD1
CASSLYRGDDEQYF
TGCGCCAGCAGCCTGTACAGGGGAGACGACGAGCAGTACTTC
>NA|TRBJ1-2|TRBV30|TRBD1
CAWRKRGPSDRYTF
TGTGCCTGGAGGAAAAGGGGGCCCAGCGATCGCTACACCTTC
>NA|TRBJ2-2|TRBV6-9|TRBD2
CASSSSLAGALAGELFF
TGTGCCAGCAGTTCTTCACTAGCGGGGGCCTTGGCCGGGGAGCTGTTTTTT
>NA|TRBJ1-1|TRBV29-1|NA
CSSTDTLNTEAFF
TGCAGCTCCACTGACACCCTGAACACTGAAGCTTTCTTT
>NA|TRBJ2-5|TRBV5-1|NA
CASSLGLSEGETQYF
TGCGCCAGCAGCCTGGGACTGTCTGAGGGAGAGACCCAGTACTTC
>NA|TRBJ2-1|TRBV7-9|NA
CASSPRQFLNEQFF
TGTGCCAGCAGCCCCCGTCAGTTCCTTAATGAGCAGTTCTTC
>NA|TRBJ2-5|TRBV20-1|TRBD2
CSHWEGETQYF
TGCAGTCACTGGGAGGGGGAGACCCAGTACTTC
>NA|TRBJ1-5|TRBV7-9|TRBD1
CASSLGPPGGDRLNQPQHF
TGTGCCAGCAGCTTAGGACCTCCGGGGGGGGACAGGCTAAATCAGCCCCAGCATTTT
>few|TRBJ2-7|TRBV5-5|TRBD2
CASSSSGEEYF
TGTGCCAGCAGCTCTAGCGGGGAGGAGTACTTC
>NA|TRBJ2-5|TRBV29-1|TRBD2
CSVSGGAETQYF
TGCAGCGTTAGCGGGGGGGCCGAGACCCAGTACTTC
>NA|TRBJ1-2|TRBV7-2|NA
CASSPDGFYGYTF
TGTGCCAGCAGCCCCGACGGATTCTATGGCTACACCTTC
>NA|TRBJ2-3|TRBV6-5|NA
CASSYRAGTSTDTQYF
TGTGCCAGCAGTTACCGGGCGGGTACTAGCACAGATACGCAGTATTTT
>NA|TRBJ2-3|TRBV11-2|TRBD2
CASSIGGARDTQYF
TGTGCCAGCAGCATCGGGGGGGCTAGAGATACGCAGTATTTT
>NA|TRBJ1-1|TRBV23-1|NA
CASSQSRANTEAFF
TGCGCCAGCAGTCAATCCAGGGCGAACACTGAAGCTTTCTTT
>few|TRBJ2-2|TRBV4-3|TRBD1
CASSRGDRVTGELFF
TGCGCCAGCAGCCGAGGGGACAGGGTCACCGGGGAGCTGTTTTTT
>NA|TRBJ2-5|TRBV7-9|NA
CASSAQVRETQYF
TGTGCCAGCAGCGCCCAAGTTCGGGAGACCCAGTACTTC
>NA|TRBJ2-5|TRBV30|NA
CAWSFGGPRETQYF
TGTGCCTGGAGTTTTGGGGGGCCTCGAGAGACCCAGTACTTC
>NA|TRBJ2-3|TRBV25-1|NA
CASSSAGTDTQYF
TGTGCCAGCAGTTCCGCGGGTACAGATACGCAGTATTTT
>few|TRBJ1-4|TRBV9|NA
CASSVGTLSNEKLFF
TGTGCCAGCAGCGTAGGGACCCTCTCTAATGAAAAACTGTTTTTT
>NA|TRBJ1-1|TRBV30|NA
CAWRDMLGTSFTEAFF
TGTGCCTGGAGAGACATGTTAGGGACGTCTTTCACTGAAGCTTTCTTT
>NA|TRBJ1-1|TRBV19|NA
CASRADRNTEAFF
TGTGCCAGTAGGGCGGACAGGAACACTGAAGCTTTCTTT
>once|TRBJ1-1|TRBV4-1|NA
CASSRTNTEAFF
TGCGCCAGCAGCCGCACGAACACTGAAGCTTTCTTT
>NA|TRBJ2-3|TRBV29-1|NA
CSVEAGTDTQYF
TGCAGCGTTGAGGCAGGTACAGATACGCAGTATTTT
>NA|TRBJ2-7|TRBV6-5|TRBD1
CASSRGQGSYEQYF
TGTGCCAGCAGCCGTGGACAGGGCTCCTACGAGCAGTACTTC
>NA|TRBJ2-7|TRBV7-2|NA
CASSFGGREQYF
TGTGCCAGCAGCTTTGGGGGGCGGGAGCAGTACTTC
>once|TRBJ2-6|TRBV4-3|TRBD1
CASSQGTGGSGANVLTF
TGCGCCAGCAGCCAAGGGACAGGGGGTTCAGGGGCCAACGTCCTGACTTTC
>NA|TRBJ1-6|TRBV27|TRBD1
CASSLRPGGQGTYSPLHF
TGTGCCAGCAGTTTACGACCAGGGGGACAGGGCACCTATTCACCCCTCCACTTT
>NA|TRBJ1-2|TRBV29-1|NA
CSVEGGVDYGYTF
TGCAGCGTTGAGGGGGGGGTGGACTATGGCTACACCTTC
>NA|TRBJ2-5|TRBV18|NA
CASSLRTEETQYF
TGTGCCAGCTCACTCCGGACAGAAGAGACCCAGTACTTC
>NA|TRBJ2-5|TRBV7-8|NA
CASSLGRLLQETQYF
TGTGCCAGCAGCTTAGGACGGCTTTTGCAAGAGACCCAGTACTTC
>NA|TRBJ1-4|TRBV30|TRBD1
CAWSGQGESEKLFF
TGTGCCTGGAGTGGACAGGGAGAGAGCGAAAAACTGTTTTTT
>NA|TRBJ1-5|TRBV4-3|NA
CASSPVRPQHF
TGCGCCAGCAGCCCGGTACGGCCCCAGCATTTT
>NA|TRBJ1-4|TRBV2|NA
CASSDREKLFF
TGTGCCAGCAGTGACAGGGAAAAACTGTTTTTT
>NA|TRBJ2-2|TRBV5-1|TRBD1
CASSSGTGSVGELFF
TGCGCCAGCAGCTCCGGGACAGGGTCGGTCGGGGAGCTGTTTTTT
>NA|TRBJ1-5|TRBV2|NA
CASSEEAISNQPQHF
TGTGCCAGCAGTGAAGAAGCGATTAGCAATCAGCCCCAGCATTTT
>NA|TRBJ2-3|TRBV28|NA
CASSLSDTQYF
TGTGCCAGCAGTTTATCAGATACGCAGTATTTT
>NA|TRBJ2-3|TRBV30|NA
CAPSGEYADTQYF
TGTGCCCCCTCAGGGGAATATGCAGATACGCAGTATTTT
>few|TRBJ1-1|TRBV29-1|NA
CSVERPLTNTEAFF
TGCAGCGTTGAAAGGCCACTGACCAACACTGAAGCTTTCTTT
>few|TRBJ2-3|TRBV7-9|NA
CASSLMTDTQYF
TGTGCCAGCAGCTTAATGACAGATACGCAGTATTTT
>few|TRBJ2-7|TRBV4-1|NA
CASSQAWGSSYEQYF
TGCGCCAGCAGCCAAGCTTGGGGATCAAGCTACGAGCAGTACTTC
>NA|TRBJ2-3|TRBV13|NA
CASSHRGSGSEGDTQYF
TGTGCCAGCAGCCACAGGGGTAGCGGGTCCGAAGGGGATACGCAGTATTTT
>NA|TRBJ1-2|TRBV5-4|TRBD1
CASFRRGPINYGYTF
TGTGCCAGCTTTCGCAGGGGGCCGATTAACTATGGCTACACCTTC
>NA|TRBJ2-7|TRBV30|TRBD1
CAWSVQGRRHEQYF
TGTGCCTGGAGTGTACAGGGGCGCCGGCACGAGCAGTACTTC
>NA|TRBJ1-5|TRBV10-3|TRBD1
CAIRADRGQGQPQHF
TGTGCCATCAGGGCGGACAGGGGGCAAGGTCAGCCCCAGCATTTT
>few|TRBJ2-5|TRBV18|NA
CASSSGETQYF
TGTGCCAGCTCATCGGGGGAGACCCAGTACTTC